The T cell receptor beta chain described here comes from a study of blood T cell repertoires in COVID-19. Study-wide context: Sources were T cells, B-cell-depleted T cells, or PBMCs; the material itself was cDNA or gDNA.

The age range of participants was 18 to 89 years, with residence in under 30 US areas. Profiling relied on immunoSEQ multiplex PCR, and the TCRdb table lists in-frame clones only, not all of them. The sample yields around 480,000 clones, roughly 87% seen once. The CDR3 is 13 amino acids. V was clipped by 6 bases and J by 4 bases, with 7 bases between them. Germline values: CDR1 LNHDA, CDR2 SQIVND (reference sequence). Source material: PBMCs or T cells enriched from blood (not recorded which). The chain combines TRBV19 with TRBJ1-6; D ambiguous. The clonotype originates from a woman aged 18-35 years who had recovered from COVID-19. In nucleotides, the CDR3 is TGTGCCAGTAGGACGGAGTATAATTCACCCCTCCACTTT. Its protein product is CASRTEYNSPLHF.